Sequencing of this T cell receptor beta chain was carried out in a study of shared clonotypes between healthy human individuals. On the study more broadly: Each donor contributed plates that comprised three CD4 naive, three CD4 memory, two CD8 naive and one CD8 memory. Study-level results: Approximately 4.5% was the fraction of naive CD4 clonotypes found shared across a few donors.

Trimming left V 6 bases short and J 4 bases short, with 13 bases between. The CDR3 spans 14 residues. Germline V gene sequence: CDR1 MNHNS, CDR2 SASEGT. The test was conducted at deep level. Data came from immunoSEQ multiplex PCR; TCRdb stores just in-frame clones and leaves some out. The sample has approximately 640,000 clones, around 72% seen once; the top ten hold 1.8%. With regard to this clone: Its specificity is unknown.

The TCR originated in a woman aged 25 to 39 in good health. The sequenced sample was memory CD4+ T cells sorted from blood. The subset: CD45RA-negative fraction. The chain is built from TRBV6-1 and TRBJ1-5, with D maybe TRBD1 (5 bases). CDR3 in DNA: TGTGCCAGCAGCCAGGGACTCCCGAATCAGCCCCAGCATTTT. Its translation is CASSQGLPNQPQHF.